This record looks at one TCR beta chain sequence and its context. The V gene's germline CDR1 is SGHDN and CDR2 FVKESK. This CDR3 is built from 12 residues. V gave up 5 bases and J gave up 6 bases; unmatched junction bases: 4. The data are from a study of shared clonotypes between healthy human individuals. Repertoires were generated with immunoSEQ multiplex PCR, while TCRdb's copy carries only in-frame clones and drops some. The table lists a few million clones, around 90% of them singletons. This chain uses TRBV14 with TRBJ2-7; 7 bases line up with TRBD2. Sequencing used naive CD4+ T cells from PBMCs. Documented subset: CD45RA+ positively selected. The sequence was collected from a man younger than 30 in good health. Some clones in this sample may be carry-over from other donors' samples. CDR3 residues: CASSGPGGEQYF. The CDR3 bases are TGTGCCAGCAGCGGACCGGGGGGCGAGCAGTACTTC.